These 22 T cell receptor beta chains originate from one sample sequenced in a study of T cells in Graves' hyperthyroidism and ophthalmopathy. From RNA transcripts, TCR beta CDR3 regions were amplified. Using the HTBI primer set, a first-round RT-PCR was run on the TCR CDR3. TCRdb redid the calling of the multiplex PCR reads with MiXCR, one entry per CDR3 protein. The sample has 350,000 to 400,000 distinct CDR3 sequences; about 18% are singletons. Sequencing was performed on blood. The receptors derive from a man aged 18 to 30 with Graves' ophthalmopathy.

This clonotype appeared once. This clone may be a read error of a much larger clone one base away. The chain joins TRBV13 to TRBJ1-2; D unresolved. The CDR3 is 13 amino acids. Per germline, CDR1 PRHDT and CDR2 FYEKMQ (reference sequence). CDR3 in amino acids: CASSLGREPGCTF. In DNA, the CDR3 is TGTGCCAGCAGCTTGGGCCGGGAACCTGGCTGCACCTTC.

This clonotype was picked up a small number of times. This chain connects TRBV7-9 to TRBJ1-1; 7 nucleotides align to TRBD1. The CDR3 has 16 amino acids. Germline V gives CDR1 SEHNR, CDR2 FQNEAQ (reference sequence). The ends lost 5 bases at V and 3 bases at J; junction bases unmatched: 12. The CDR3 region has the DNA TGTGCCAGCAGCCAGACAGGGTCGGGTTCGGACACTGAAGCTTTCTTT. It codes for CASSQTGSGSDTEAFF.

This clonotype was seen a handful of times. The chain employs TRBV9 and TRBJ1-4; 10 nucleotides agree with TRBD1. CDR1 and CDR2 from the germline V gene are SGDLS and YYNGEE. V shed 3 bases, J shed 8 bases, and the junction held 7 bases outside the gene matches. The CDR3 extends over 15 amino acids. CDR3 residues: CASSESGTGVEKLFF. The CDR3 nucleotides read TGTGCCAGCAGCGAGTCCGGGACAGGGGTGGAAAAACTGTTTTTT.

This clonotype was observed at least ten times. The chain recombines TRBV2 with TRBJ1-1; 7 nucleotides align to TRBD1. The J segment lost 5 bases and the V segment lost 8 bases, leaving 11 bases of the junction unmatched. The germline V gene encodes CDR1 SNHLY and CDR2 FYNNEI. There are 14 residues in the CDR3. CDR3 amino acids: CASGGITGVTEAFF. DNA of the CDR3: TGTGCCAGCGGGGGCATTACAGGGGTAACTGAAGCTTTCTTT.

The CDR3 protein is CSAGGPTDTQYF. CDR3 sequence (DNA): TGCAGCGCAGGGGGTCCCACAGATACGCAGTATTTT. V gene TRBV29-1 combines with J gene TRBJ2-3; 7 positions agree with TRBD1. V dropped 7 bases and J dropped 2; count of bases not matched to a gene: 3. This CDR3 is 12 amino acids long. CDR1 and CDR2 (germline): SQVTM, ANQGSEA.

This clonotype was counted between two and nine times. This rearrangement joins TRBV14 to TRBJ1-1, with 7 bases aligning to TRBD1. Germline CDR1 reads SGHDN; CDR2 reads FVKESK. The CDR3 is made up of 13 amino acids. Trimming took 3 bases from V and 8 from J; bases not matched to a gene: 6. The CDR3 DNA reads as TGTGCCAGCAGCCAGCTCCCGGGACAGGAAGCTTTCTTT. Protein: CASSQLPGQEAFF.

This clonotype was observed many times. V gene TRBV5-5 combines with J gene TRBJ1-3; D unclear. The CDR3 has 14 residues. Germline V gene sequence: CDR1 SGHKS, CDR2 YYEKEE (reference sequence). V was shortened by 0 bases and J by 5 bases, with 9 bases between the two germline ends. The CDR3: CASSLGENRNTIYF. The CDR3 bases are TGTGCCAGCAGCTTGGGGGAGAATCGAAACACCATATATTTT.

J is TRBJ1-1 and V is TRBV6-1; D is possibly TRBD1 (5 bases). Trimming left V 2 bases short and J 3 bases short, with 13 bases between. From germline, CDR1 is MNHNS and CDR2 SASEGT. The CDR3 covers 15 residues. Here the CDR3 reads CASSEPGRTYTEAFF. CDR3 in DNA: TGTGCCAGCAGTGAACCGGGGCGGACGTACACTGAAGCTTTCTTT.

V gene TRBV5-1 combines with J gene TRBJ1-1; perhaps TRBD1 as D (5 bases). V was cut by 0 bases and J by 6 bases, with 18 bases left in between. CDR1 is SGHRS, CDR2 YFSETQ, per germline. The CDR3 contains 16 residues. CDR3 protein: CASSLVGEVGASEAFF. CDR3 nucleotides: TGCGCCAGCAGCTTGGTGGGGGAGGTTGGGGCTTCTGAAGCTTTCTTT.

This clonotype was detected many times. The rearrangement uses TRBV27 and TRBJ2-7; D unclear. The germline V gene has CDR1 MNHEY and CDR2 SMNVEV (reference sequence). V was shortened by 9 bases and J by 5 bases, with 14 bases between the two germline ends. This CDR3 has 12 residues. CDR3 protein: CASRTDLNEQYF. In DNA form, the CDR3 reads TGTGCCAGTAGGACCGATTTGAACGAGCAGTACTTC.

This chain connects TRBV10-1 to TRBJ1-5; 9 bases agree with TRBD1. CDR1 and CDR2 from the germline V gene are WNHNN and SYGVQD (reference sequence). Unmatched junction bases numbered 7, after V lost 10 bases and J lost 0 bases. This CDR3 is built from 15 residues. CDR3 coding DNA: TGCGCCACCCCCGGGACAGGGTTTAGCAATCAGCCCCAGCATTTT. Amino acid sequence: CATPGTGFSNQPQHF.

The chain recombines TRBV2 with TRBJ2-4; the D gene is possibly TRBD2 (5 bases). This CDR3 is built from 14 residues. Germline CDR1 SNHLY, CDR2 FYNNEI. V dropped 8 bases and J dropped 3 bases, with 14 bases sitting between them. The CDR3 DNA reads as TGTGCCAGCGGAAGCGGTGCTAACAAAAACATTCAGTACTTC. This encodes CASGSGANKNIQYF.

For this clonotype: This may arise from a read error, as a much more abundant clone is one base away. This chain links TRBV7-9 with TRBJ2-3, with D unclear. The CDR3 has 12 amino acids. The germline CDR1 and CDR2 sequences are SEHNR and FQNEAQ (reference sequence). The germline V and J ends were trimmed by 4 bases and 6 bases, with 8 bases remaining between them. The CDR3 sequence is CASSSTEDTQYF. In DNA, the CDR3 is TGTGCCAGCAGCTCCACAGAGGATACGCAGTATTTT.

The chain joins TRBV4-1 to TRBJ2-1, with D uncertain. Germline V gene data show CDR1 as MGHRA and CDR2 as YSYEKL. The V end was cut by 0 bases, the J end by 6 bases, with 15 bases between. The CDR3 has 16 residues. CDR3 residues: CASSQEVSVPVNEQFF. The DNA for the CDR3 is TGCGCCAGCAGCCAAGAAGTTTCCGTCCCCGTCAATGAGCAGTTCTTC.

This clonotype was seen many times. The CDR3 is CASSRVLTDTQYF. As DNA, the CDR3 is TGCGCCAGCAGCAGGGTCCTTACAGATACGCAGTATTTT. This chain uses TRBV5-1 with TRBJ2-3; no reliable D call. The length of the CDR3 is 13 residues. Trimming removed 4 bases from V and 3 bases from J, with 9 bases in between. Germline values: CDR1 SGHRS, CDR2 YFSETQ.

Only a few counts were recorded for this clonotype. The CDR3 coding sequence is TGTGCCAGCAGCCCAAGGCGTGTCCCTGGGGCCAACGTCCTGACTTTC. As protein: CASSPRRVPGANVLTF. The chain recombines TRBV27 with TRBJ2-6; D call uncertain. The germline V gene encodes CDR1 MNHEY and CDR2 SMNVEV (reference sequence). CDR3 length: 16 residues. Trimming removed 6 bases at V and 2 bases at J, with 14 bases between.

This clonotype was seen repeatedly, ten times or more. The chain joins TRBV6-4 to TRBJ2-7; unclear D gene. The CDR3 is 16 residues long. V was pared by 3 bases and J by 3 bases, with 18 bases between. The germline gives CDR1 MRHNA, CDR2 SNTAGT. CDR3 DNA: TGTGCCAGCAGTGAAAACCCAGGCCAATGGGACTACGAGCAGTACTTC. Its protein product is CASSENPGQWDYEQYF.

This clonotype has a count of ten or more. The chain employs TRBV9 and TRBJ1-1, with D possibly being TRBD1 (6 bases). CDR1 and CDR2 (germline): SGDLS, YYNGEE. CDR3 length: 15 residues. V dropped 2 bases and J dropped 4 bases, with 15 bases sitting between them. CDR3 sequence: CASSVAQGSGTEAFF. In DNA form, the CDR3 reads TGTGCCAGCAGCGTTGCCCAGGGGTCCGGCACTGAAGCTTTCTTT.

This clonotype was counted many times. V and J are TRBV2 and TRBJ2-7, with D unclear. The V end was cut by 3 bases, the J end by 3 bases, with 9 bases between. The CDR3 totals 13 residues. The germline gives CDR1 SNHLY, CDR2 FYNNEI. CDR3 protein: CASSDGRYYEQYF. DNA for the CDR3: TGTGCCAGCAGTGACGGCAGGTACTACGAGCAGTACTTC.

The chain employs TRBV20-1 and TRBJ2-7; D could derive from TRBD1 or TRBD2 (5 bases each). The CDR3 loop spans 11 amino acids. V was trimmed by 6 bases and J by 3 bases, leaving 9 bases between them. CDR1 DFQATT and CDR2 SNEGSKA come from the germline V gene (reference sequence). In nucleotides, the CDR3 is TGCAGTGCCCGAGGGGACTACGAGCAGTACTTC. This translates into CSARGDYEQYF.

V gene TRBV7-9 combines with J gene TRBJ2-1; no clear D gene. The CDR3 totals 18 residues. The germline V and J ends were trimmed by 1 base and 1 base, with 17 bases remaining between them. Germline V gene sequence: CDR1 SEHNR, CDR2 FQNEAQ (reference sequence). DNA for the CDR3: TGTGCCAGCAGCTTAGAAGCAGGTCCTTTAGGGTCCTACAATGAGCAGTTCTTC. Protein sequence: CASSLEAGPLGSYNEQFF. Looking up the rest from reference TRBV7-9 and TRBJ2-1 gives the full variable domain: DTGVSQNPRHKITKRGQNVTFRCDPISEHNRLYWYRQTLGQGPEFLTYFQNEAQLEKSRLLSDRFSAERPKGSFSTLEIQRTEQGDSAMYLCASSLEAGPLGSYNEQFFGPGTRLTVL.

This clonotype has ten or more counts. The rearrangement joins TRBV7-3 to TRBJ2-3; the D gene could be TRBD1 or TRBD2 (5 bases each). Germline CDR1 and CDR2: SGHTA and FQGTGA. The ends were cut back, 4 bases at V and 6 bases at J, with 11 bases in the middle. The CDR3 has 13 amino acids. CDR3 sequence: CASSSGPDDTQYF. In DNA form, the CDR3 reads TGTGCCAGCAGCTCGGGGCCAGACGATACGCAGTATTTT.